This TCR beta chain appears in the sequencing data of a study of regulatory T cells in long-lasting Graves disease. Overall study findings and caveats: Public clonotype sharing was higher in persistent than newly diagnosed patients. Persistent Graves' disease cases displayed lower TCR diversity than newly diagnosed ones.

Trimming removed 4 bases from V and 0 bases from J, with 5 bases in between. CDR1 is SGDLS and CDR2 is YYNGEE in the germline V gene. This CDR3 comprises 13 residues. Researchers made TCR beta libraries by using iRepertoire HTBI primers and running Arm-PCR on CDR3 regions. Each CDR3 protein is one row after TCRdb ran MiXCR on the multiplex PCR reads. The sample has about 400,000 distinct CDR3 sequences, about a sixth seen once; the top ten hold around 20%. Sample time point: newly diagnosed GD, antithyroid drugs for less than 3 months. The TCR library was made from RNA extracted from PBMCs. Regarding this clonotype: Its antigen remains unknown. A much larger clone differs by one base, so this may be a read error.

The sample was also reused in another study, on T cells in Graves' hyperthyroidism and ophthalmopathy. That work states: The study enrolled patients aged 18 to 65 with newly diagnosed hyperthyroidism of under 2 months' duration.

This sequence joins TRBV9 and TRBJ2-1, with D uncertain. The sample in question was peripheral blood mononuclear cells (PBMCs), obtained at new diagnosis, from a patient treated with antithyroid drugs. This clonotype was obtained from a woman aged 18-29 years with Graves disease. The CDR3 is CASSKNSYNEQFF. The DNA of the CDR3 is TGTGCCAGCAGCAAAAACTCCTACAATGAGCAGTTCTTC. The full variable domain, with the rest looked up from reference TRBV9 and TRBJ2-1, is DSGVTQTPKHLITATGQRVTLRCSPRSGDLSVYWYQQSLDQGLQFLIQYYNGEERAKGNILERFSAQQFPDLHSELNLSSLELGDSALYFCASSKNSYNEQFFGPGTRLTVL.